This T cell receptor beta chain comes out of a study of spatial heterogeneity in lung cancer. TCRdb re-derived calls from the 5' RACE reads in MiXCR, one entry per CDR3 protein. The sample comprises under 75,000 distinct CDR3 sequences, roughly 8.9% of which are singletons, and more than 1.5% rests with the top ten. Time point meaning: blood at routine non-recurrence follow-up after resection. V lost 3 bases and J lost 2, with 15 bases in between. Germline V CDR1 and CDR2: SGHRS, YFSETQ. The CDR3 has 16 amino acids. This clonotype came up a few times. The receptor was derived from a female donor with early-stage non-small cell lung cancer. The V call is TRBV5-1, the J call TRBJ2-1; TRBD2 might be the D (5 bases). The source material was PBMCs, sampled at follow-up. In DNA form, the CDR3 reads TGCGCCAGCAGCTCCAATGGGGAGTGGACCTACAATGAGCAGTTCTTC. Its translation: CASSSNGEWTYNEQFF.